A selection of T cell receptor beta chains follows, all from one sample in a study of cytotoxic CD8 clonotypes in ibrutinib-treated CLL. This table comes from immunoSEQ multiplex PCR, and its TCRdb copy is limited to in-frame clones, with some not included. The sample has 200,000 or so clones, roughly 77% seen once. This specimen consisted of PBMCs, obtained after 12 months of ibrutinib treatment. The receptors come from a human donor with chronic lymphocytic leukemia. Each CDR3 is given with its conserved first and last residue. The D gene is left open where the match is weak.

J gene,D gene,V gene,CDR3 protein
TRBJ2-1,TRBD2,TRBV5-1,CASSIGTSGYNEQFF
TRBJ2-3,TRBD2,TRBV5-4,CASSLGLAGDSTDTQYF
TRBJ2-5,TRBD1,TRBV11-2,CASRRGTDIQETQYF
TRBJ2-1,NA,TRBV7-6,CASSLAATQYNEQFF
TRBJ2-7,TRBD2,TRBV11-2,CASSITSGVSSYEQYF
TRBJ2-3,TRBD2,TRBV7-6,CASSLDFAGASTDTQYF
TRBJ2-7,NA,TRBV5-1,CASSPAGATYEQYF
TRBJ2-3,NA,TRBV10-3,CAIGNTDTQYF
TRBJ1-5,NA,TRBV9,CASSVGGTDQPQHF
TRBJ2-5,TRBD2,TRBV4-1,CASKFIEAGAETQYF
TRBJ2-7,NA,TRBV6-5,CASSYSGGRSYEQYF
TRBJ2-1,TRBD2,TRBV5-6,CASTPPGLEYNEQFF
TRBJ1-4,NA,TRBV4-3,CASSQEPQGASEKLFF
TRBJ1-2,NA,TRBV19,CASSIDPGRYYGYTF
TRBJ2-1,TRBD1,TRBV29-1,CSVEDGTGGDEQFF